The text below deals with one TCR beta chain. Antigen: not known. After constant-region reverse-primer amplification, full-length variable regions underwent semi-nested PCR with Nested Universal Primer A. TCRdb reprocessed the 5' RACE reads via MiXCR and lists one record per CDR3 protein. The sample records almost 8,500 distinct CDR3 sequences, approximately 67% being singletons. Naive CD4+ cells had CD25+ Tregs removed. Findings of the study overall: Tumor Tregs overlapped most with tumor, then blood, naive CD4+ cells.

Trimming left V 4 bases short and J 1 base short, with 11 bases between. Germline CDR1 is SGHDT and CDR2 is YYEEEE. This CDR3 comprises 14 residues. The V gene is TRBV5-6, the J gene TRBJ1-1; D unclear. Sequencing input: tumor-infiltrating naive CD4+ T cells sorted from the breast tumor. The subset here: naive CD4+ T cells, CD4+CD45RA+CD25-. The source is a female donor with breast cancer. The CDR3 DNA sequence: TGTGCCAGCAGCCCGACCGCAACGAACACTGAAGCTTTCTTT. It yields the protein CASSPTATNTEAFF.